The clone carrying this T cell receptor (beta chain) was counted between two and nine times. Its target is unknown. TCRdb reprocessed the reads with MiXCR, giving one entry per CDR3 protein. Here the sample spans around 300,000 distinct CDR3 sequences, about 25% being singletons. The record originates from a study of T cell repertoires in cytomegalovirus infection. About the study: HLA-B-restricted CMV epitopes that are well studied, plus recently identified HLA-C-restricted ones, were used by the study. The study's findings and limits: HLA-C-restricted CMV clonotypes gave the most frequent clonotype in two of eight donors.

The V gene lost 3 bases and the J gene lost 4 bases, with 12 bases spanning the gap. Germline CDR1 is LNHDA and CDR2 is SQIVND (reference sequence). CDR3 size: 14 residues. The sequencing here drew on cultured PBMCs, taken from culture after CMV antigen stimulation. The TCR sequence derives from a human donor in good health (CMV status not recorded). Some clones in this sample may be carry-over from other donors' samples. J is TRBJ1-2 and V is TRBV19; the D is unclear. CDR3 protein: CASSIPTQVYGYTF. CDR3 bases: TGTGCCAGTAGTATCCCGACGCAGGTCTATGGCTACACCTTC.